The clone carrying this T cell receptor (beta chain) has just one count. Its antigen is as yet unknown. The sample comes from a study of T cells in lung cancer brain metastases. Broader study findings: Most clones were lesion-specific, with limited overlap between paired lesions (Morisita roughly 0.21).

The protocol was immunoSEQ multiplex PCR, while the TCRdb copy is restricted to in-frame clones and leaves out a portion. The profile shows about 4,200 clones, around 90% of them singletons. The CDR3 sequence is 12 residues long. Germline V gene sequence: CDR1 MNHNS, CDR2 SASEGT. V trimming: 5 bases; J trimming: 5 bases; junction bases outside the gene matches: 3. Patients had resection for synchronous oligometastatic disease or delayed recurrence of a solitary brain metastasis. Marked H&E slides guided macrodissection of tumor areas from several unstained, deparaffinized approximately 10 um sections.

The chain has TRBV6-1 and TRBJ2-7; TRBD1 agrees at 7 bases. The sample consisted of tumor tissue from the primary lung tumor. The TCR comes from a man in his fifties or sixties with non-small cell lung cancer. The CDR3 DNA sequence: TGTGCCAGCAGTTCCAGGGGGAACGAGCAGTACTTC. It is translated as CASSSRGNEQYF.